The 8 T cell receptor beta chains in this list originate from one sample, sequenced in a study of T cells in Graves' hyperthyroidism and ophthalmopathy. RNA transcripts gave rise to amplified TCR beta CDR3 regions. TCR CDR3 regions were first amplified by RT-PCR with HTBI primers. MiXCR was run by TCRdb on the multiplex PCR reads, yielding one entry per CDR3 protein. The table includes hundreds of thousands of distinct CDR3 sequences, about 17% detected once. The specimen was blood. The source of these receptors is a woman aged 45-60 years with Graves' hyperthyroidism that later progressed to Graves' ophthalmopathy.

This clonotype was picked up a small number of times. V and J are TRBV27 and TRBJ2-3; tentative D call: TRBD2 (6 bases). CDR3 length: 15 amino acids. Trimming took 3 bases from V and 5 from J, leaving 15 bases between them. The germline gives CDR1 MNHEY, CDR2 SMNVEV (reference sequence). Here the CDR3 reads CASSFGGLYGDTQYF. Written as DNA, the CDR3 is TGTGCCAGCAGTTTCGGGGGACTTTATGGAGATACGCAGTATTTT.

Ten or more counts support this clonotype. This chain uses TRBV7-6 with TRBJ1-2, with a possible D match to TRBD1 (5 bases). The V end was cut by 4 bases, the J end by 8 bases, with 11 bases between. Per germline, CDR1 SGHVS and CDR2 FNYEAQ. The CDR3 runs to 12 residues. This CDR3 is CASSSRVGGYTF. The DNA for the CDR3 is TGTGCCAGCAGCTCCAGGGTTGGAGGCTACACCTTC.

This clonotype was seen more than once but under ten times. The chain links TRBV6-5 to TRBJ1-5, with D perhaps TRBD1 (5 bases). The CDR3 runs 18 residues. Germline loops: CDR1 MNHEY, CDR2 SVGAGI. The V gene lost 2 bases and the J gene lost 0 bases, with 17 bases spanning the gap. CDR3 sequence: CASSYERNKQVSNQPQHF. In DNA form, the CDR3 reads TGTGCCAGCAGTTACGAGCGAAATAAACAGGTTAGCAATCAGCCCCAGCATTTT.

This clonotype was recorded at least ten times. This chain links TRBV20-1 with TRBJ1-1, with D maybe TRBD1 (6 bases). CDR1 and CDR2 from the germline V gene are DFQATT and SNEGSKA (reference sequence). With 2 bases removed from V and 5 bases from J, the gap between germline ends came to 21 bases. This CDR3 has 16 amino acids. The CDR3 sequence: CSARPNRAFMGTEAFF. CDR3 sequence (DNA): TGCAGTGCTAGACCTAACAGGGCCTTCATGGGGACTGAAGCTTTCTTT.

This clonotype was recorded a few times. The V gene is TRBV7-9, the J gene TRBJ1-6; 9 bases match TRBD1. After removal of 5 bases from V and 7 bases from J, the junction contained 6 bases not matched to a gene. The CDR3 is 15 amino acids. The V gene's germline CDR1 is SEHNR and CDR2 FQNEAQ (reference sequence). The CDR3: CASSLRDRENSPLHF. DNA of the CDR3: TGTGCCAGCAGCCTAAGGGACAGGGAGAATTCACCCCTCCACTTT.

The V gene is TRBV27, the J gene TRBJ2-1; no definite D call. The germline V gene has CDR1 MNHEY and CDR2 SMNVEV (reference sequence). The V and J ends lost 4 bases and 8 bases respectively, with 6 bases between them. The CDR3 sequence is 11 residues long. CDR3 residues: CASSSPHEQFF. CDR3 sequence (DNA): TGTGCCAGCAGTTCTCCCCATGAGCAGTTCTTC.

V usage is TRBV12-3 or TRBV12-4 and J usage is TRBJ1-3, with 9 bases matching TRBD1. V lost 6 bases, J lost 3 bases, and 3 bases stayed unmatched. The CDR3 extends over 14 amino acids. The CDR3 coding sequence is TGTGCCAGCAGGGGGACAGGGTATGGAAACACCATATATTTT. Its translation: CASRGTGYGNTIYF.

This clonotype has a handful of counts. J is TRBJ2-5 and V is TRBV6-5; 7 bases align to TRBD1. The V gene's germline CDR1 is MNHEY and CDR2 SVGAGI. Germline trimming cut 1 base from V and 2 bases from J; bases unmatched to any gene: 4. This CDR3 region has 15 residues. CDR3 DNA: TGTGCCAGCAGTTACTTAGGGACAGATCAAGAGACCCAGTACTTC. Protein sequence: CASSYLGTDQETQYF.